This T cell receptor beta chain emerged from a study of T-cell reconstitution after alpha-beta-depleted transplantation in children. Unique molecular identifiers tagged the TCRbeta library. MiXCR was run by TCRdb on the PCR reads, yielding one entry per CDR3 protein. The sample yields about 400,000 distinct CDR3 sequences, about a fifth seen once. CDR1 and CDR2 from the germline V gene are SGHTA and FQGNSA. J was trimmed by 6 bases and V by 4 bases; bases with no gene match: 10. This CDR3 has 15 amino acids. This clonotype appeared many times. J is TRBJ2-3 and V is TRBV7-2, with 7 bases identical to TRBD2. This receptor was taken from a human donor who donated a stem cell graft to a child with acute myeloid leukemia. The sequences come from PBMCs from the stem cell graft donor, collected from the stem cell graft. This CDR3 is CASSSPGLLFDTQYF. The DNA for the CDR3 is TGTGCCAGCAGCTCTCCGGGACTACTTTTTGATACGCAGTATTTT.